This TCR beta chain appears in the sequencing data of a study of blood T cell repertoires in COVID-19. The overall study: Both acute and convalescent COVID-19 samples were obtained from the United States, Italy and Spain.

V was pared by 0 bases and J by 0 bases, with 5 bases between. The CDR3 is 14 residues long. Germline lookup yields CDR1 MGHRA and CDR2 YSYEKL. Produced via immunoSEQ multiplex PCR; TCRdb's table is partial and in-frame only. The data show over 90,000 clones, with around 84% seen just once and over 10% held by the top ten. The sequencing input was peripheral blood. This TCR was sampled from a woman aged 55-69 years in a cohort sampled during active or convalescent COVID-19. J is TRBJ1-1 and V is TRBV4-1; D is undetermined. The CDR3: CASSQESMNTEAFF. In nucleotides, the CDR3 is TGCGCCAGCAGCCAAGAGTCCATGAACACTGAAGCTTTCTTT.